This entry lists 21 T cell receptor beta chains sequenced from one sample in a study of T cell repertoires in cytomegalovirus infection. TCRdb recomputed calls from the reads with MiXCR, one row per CDR3 protein. Altogether 450,000 to 600,000 distinct CDR3 sequences are present, around 10% being singletons, with the ten largest covering roughly a tenth. Sample: PBMCs. The receptors were gathered from a human donor in good health (CMV status not recorded). Some clones in this sample may be carry-over from other donors' samples.

This clonotype has ten or more counts. The genes are TRBV6-1 and TRBJ1-5, with 7 bases identical to TRBD1. Unmatched junction bases numbered 5, after V lost 2 bases and J lost 4 bases. The CDR3 spans 15 residues. Germline values: CDR1 MNHNS, CDR2 SASEGT. DNA for the CDR3: TGTGCCAGCAGTGAACGGGGACAGACAAATCAGCCCCAGCATTTT. Protein product: CASSERGQTNQPQHF.

This clonotype was seen ten or more times. The genes are TRBV6-5 and TRBJ2-3; 8 bases are a match to TRBD2. This CDR3 spans 14 amino acids. V was clipped by 7 bases and J by 4 bases; unmatched bases: 7. Germline CDR1 MNHEY, CDR2 SVGAGI. The CDR3 bases are TGTGCCAGCAAGTCTGCGGGAGGAGCAGATACGCAGTATTTT. It encodes CASKSAGGADTQYF.

The chain is built from TRBV5-6 and TRBJ2-7, with D tentatively TRBD1 or TRBD2 (5 bases each). In germline, CDR1 is SGHDT, CDR2 YYEEEE. The CDR3 runs 16 residues. Trimming removed 3 bases at V and 2 bases at J, with 18 bases between. As DNA, the CDR3 is TGTGCCAGCAGCTCCTTAGGGAGTTGGGGCCCCTACGAGCAGTACTTC. Translated: CASSSLGSWGPYEQYF.

V usage is TRBV3-1 and J usage is TRBJ2-5; no reliable D call. The CDR3 length is 17 residues. V lost 1 base and J 1 base, leaving 16 bases between the germline ends. Germline lookup yields CDR1 LGHDT and CDR2 YNNKEL (reference sequence). The CDR3 DNA sequence: TGTGCCAGCAGCCAAGTAAATGGATTGGACGGCCAAGAGACCCAGTACTTC. As protein: CASSQVNGLDGQETQYF.

The chain employs TRBV2 and TRBJ1-4, with D unclear. CDR1 is SNHLY, CDR2 FYNNEI, per germline. V gave up 4 bases and J gave up 0 bases, with 15 bases separating them. The CDR3 is 17 amino acids. The CDR3 protein is CASSGAGFGPTNEKLFF. The CDR3 nucleotides are TGTGCCAGCAGTGGGGCCGGGTTTGGTCCAACTAATGAAAAACTGTTTTTT. Together with reference TRBV2 and TRBJ1-4, the CDR3 gives the full variable domain: EPEVTQTPSHQVTQMGQEVILRCVPISNHLYFYWYRQILGQKVEFLVSFYNNEISEKSEIFDDQFSVERPDGSNFTLKIRSTKLEDSAMYFCASSGAGFGPTNEKLFFGSGTQLSVL.

This clonotype occurred a few times. The CDR3 sequence: CSASGRAISGRLVGSAGGLFF. The CDR3, as DNA: TGCAGTGCTAGTGGGAGGGCCATAAGTGGACGTCTGGTGGGCTCGGCCGGGGGACTGTTTTTT. The chain recombines TRBV20-1 with TRBJ1-4; D is perhaps TRBD1 (5 bases). Germline CDR1 DFQATT, CDR2 SNEGSKA (reference sequence). The V end was cut by 3 bases, the J end by 13 bases, with 42 bases between. This CDR3 is 21 amino acids long.

This clonotype was seen at least ten times. The chain uses TRBV7-9 and TRBJ1-1; TRBD1 agrees at 10 bases. From germline, CDR1 is SEHNR and CDR2 FQNEAQ (reference sequence). Germline trimming cut 2 bases from V and 4 bases from J; bases unmatched to any gene: 7. The CDR3 has 16 amino acids. CDR3 loop: CASSLRQGAHSTEAFF. CDR3 sequence (DNA): TGTGCCAGCAGCTTACGACAGGGGGCGCATAGCACTGAAGCTTTCTTT. The variable domain in full, completed from reference TRBV7-9 and TRBJ1-1, reads DTGVSQNPRHKITKRGQNVTFRCDPISEHNRLYWYRQTLGQGPEFLTYFQNEAQLEKSRLLSDRFSAERPKGSFSTLEIQRTEQGDSAMYLCASSLRQGAHSTEAFFGQGTRLTVV.

The J gene is TRBJ2-1, the V gene TRBV12-3 or TRBV12-4, with a tentative D call TRBD1 (5 bases). CDR3 length: 15 residues. The V gene lost 7 bases and the J gene lost 0 bases, with 13 bases spanning the gap. CDR3 DNA: TGTGCCAGCAATACCGGACACAGCTCCTACAATGAGCAGTTCTTC. Amino acids: CASNTGHSSYNEQFF.

This clonotype was observed many times. The chain has TRBV6-1 and TRBJ1-5; D is perhaps TRBD1 (5 bases). Germline CDR1 and CDR2: MNHNS and SASEGT. With 7 bases removed from V and 0 bases from J, the gap between germline ends came to 13 bases. The CDR3 spans 15 residues. CDR3 DNA sequence: TGTGCCAGCAAAGCAGGGAGATATAGCAATCAGCCCCAGCATTTT. Protein sequence: CASKAGRYSNQPQHF.

This clonotype was seen more than once but under ten times. The V call is TRBV3-1, the J call TRBJ2-1; 10 positions agree with TRBD2. Trimming took 0 bases from V and 8 from J; bases not matched to a gene: 4. Germline values: CDR1 LGHDT, CDR2 YNNKEL (reference sequence). The CDR3 extends over 15 amino acids. CDR3 sequence reads: CASSQEPSGSHEQFF. Written as DNA, the CDR3 is TGTGCCAGCAGCCAAGAGCCTAGCGGGAGCCATGAGCAGTTCTTC.

The chain joins TRBV2 to TRBJ2-1; D could derive from TRBD1 or TRBD2 (5 bases each). The CDR3 length is 12 residues. The V and J ends lost 3 bases and 9 bases respectively, with 9 bases between them. Germline CDR1 and CDR2: SNHLY and FYNNEI. CDR3 sequence reads: CASSEVGVEQFF. For the CDR3, the DNA is TGTGCCAGCAGTGAGGTGGGGGTTGAGCAGTTCTTC.

This clonotype has at least ten counts. The chain has TRBV6-5 and TRBJ2-7; no clear D gene. With 5 bases removed from V and 4 bases from J, the gap between germline ends came to 12 bases. The CDR3 covers 13 residues. The V gene's germline CDR1 is MNHEY and CDR2 SVGAGI. CDR3 DNA: TGTGCCAGCAGTCCCCCCAACCCTTACGAGCAGTACTTC. Translating gives CASSPPNPYEQYF.

Many counts were recorded for this clonotype. CDR3 in amino acids: CASSIGSNSPLHF. The CDR3 DNA follows: TGTGCCAGCAGCATCGGATCTAATTCACCCCTCCACTTT. The chain carries TRBV7-3 and TRBJ1-6; no clear D. Germline V gene data show CDR1 as SGHTA and CDR2 as FQGTGA. There are 13 residues in the CDR3. V lost 5 bases to trimming and J lost 6 bases, with 8 bases between them.

This clonotype appeared many times. This chain links TRBV7-3 with TRBJ2-2, with no clear D. The CDR3 runs to 12 residues. Trimming took off 5 bases at V and 7 bases at J, with 8 bases between the two ends. Germline V gene sequence: CDR1 SGHTA, CDR2 FQGTGA. This CDR3 is CASSPGGGELFF. Written as DNA, the CDR3 is TGTGCCAGCAGCCCCGGTGGCGGGGAGCTGTTTTTT. The whole variable domain, filled in from reference TRBV7-3 and TRBJ2-2, reads GAGVSQTPSNKVTEKGKYVELRCDPISGHTALYWYRQSLGQGPEFLIYFQGTGAADDSGLPNDRFFAVRPEGSVSTLKIQRTERGDSAVYLCASSPGGGELFFGEGSRLTVL.

This clonotype came up a few times. V is TRBV11-1 and J is TRBJ2-3; 11 nucleotides match TRBD1. Germline assignment: CDR1 SGHAT and CDR2 FQDESV (reference sequence). The length of the CDR3 is 17 residues. V dropped 4 bases and J dropped 2; count of bases not matched to a gene: 8. CDR3 sequence: CASSWGQGDPYTDTQYF. Written as DNA, the CDR3 is TGTGCCAGCAGCTGGGGACAGGGGGATCCCTACACAGATACGCAGTATTTT.

This clonotype was counted ten times or more. The rearrangement joins TRBV28 to TRBJ2-7, with TRBD1 matching over 9 bases. There are 14 residues in the CDR3. Trimming removed 5 bases from V and 4 bases from J; junction bases left unmatched: 6. Germline values: CDR1 MDHEN, CDR2 SYDVKM. The CDR3 sequence is CASSRHGTGYEQYF. DNA for the CDR3: TGTGCCAGCAGTAGGCACGGGACAGGGTACGAGCAGTACTTC.

This clonotype was observed at least ten times. The DNA for the CDR3 is TGTGCCAGCAGTTTGAAAGCCATCTCTGGGGCCAACGTCCTGACTTTC. Protein sequence: CASSLKAISGANVLTF. The chain has TRBV28 and TRBJ2-6; D is ambiguous. CDR1 and CDR2 from the germline V gene are MDHEN and SYDVKM. Trimming pared 3 bases from V and 0 bases from J, leaving 9 bases between. The CDR3 runs 16 residues.

This clonotype was observed at least ten times. Written as DNA, the CDR3 is TGTGCCAGCAGGAAGAACAGCTTGATGAACACTGAAGCTTTCTTT. Encoded protein: CASRKNSLMNTEAFF. This sequence joins TRBV12-3 or TRBV12-4 and TRBJ1-1; D is ambiguous. Trimming removed 6 bases at V and 0 bases at J, with 14 bases between. The CDR3 consists of 15 residues.

This clonotype was picked up many times. V and J are TRBV7-8 and TRBJ1-4; no clear D. V was pared by 6 bases and J by 8 bases, with 16 bases between. Germline V CDR1 and CDR2: SGHVS, FQNEAQ. The CDR3 is 14 residues long. CDR3 region: CASREEEGREKLFF. DNA for the CDR3: TGTGCCAGCAGGGAGGAGGAGGGTCGCGAAAAACTGTTTTTT.

This clonotype came up many times. V gene TRBV6-1 combines with J gene TRBJ1-1; D is possibly TRBD1 (5 bases). CDR3 length: 13 amino acids. Germline CDR1 is MNHNS and CDR2 is SASEGT. V lost 3 bases, J lost 6 bases, and 11 bases lay in between. The CDR3 loop is CASSDRTGPEAFF. The CDR3 DNA reads as TGTGCCAGCAGTGACCGGACGGGACCTGAAGCTTTCTTT.

This sequence joins TRBV11-2 and TRBJ2-7; possible D gene TRBD2, 6 bases. CDR1 is SGHAT, CDR2 FQNNGV, per germline. With 5 bases removed from V and 3 bases from J, the gap between germline ends came to 14 bases. CDR3 size: 14 residues. CDR3 coding DNA: TGTGCCAGCAGCCCGGGTTGGGAGGACTACGAGCAGTACTTC. It codes for CASSPGWEDYEQYF.